The present T cell receptor (beta chain) was sequenced within a study of T cells in Graves' hyperthyroidism and ophthalmopathy. About the research overall: It was at initial diagnosis, before any treatment, that peripheral blood was collected. Whole-study results and caveats: In the blood, most expanded thyroid clonotypes above 0.001 appeared as well. It was a median around seven months before onset that the model predicted ophthalmopathy.

Diagnoses used clinical symptoms, serum thyroxine and TRAb, thyroid ultrasound and orbital computed tomography. On this clonotype: Its target is unknown.

The investigators amplified TCR beta CDR3 regions from RNA transcripts. First-round RT-PCR of the TCR CDR3 relied on the HTBI primer set. TCRdb re-called the multiplex PCR reads through MiXCR, storing one row per CDR3 protein. Of approximately 420,000 distinct CDR3 sequences detected, roughly an eighth appear once; the ten largest clones hold about 5%. This CDR3 spans 13 amino acids. Germline V CDR1 and CDR2: KGHSH, LQKENI. With 2 bases removed from V and 6 bases from J, the gap between germline ends came to 8 bases. The chain has TRBV18 and TRBJ1-5; D gene uncertain. The TCR was taken from a young woman with Graves' hyperthyroidism. The specimen was blood. CDR3 sequence (DNA): TGTGCCAGCTCACCAGGCCGGGGTCAGCCCCAGCATTTT. Its translation: CASSPGRGQPQHF.